Listed below are T cell receptor beta chains from one sample, sequenced in a study of cytomegalovirus exposure and HLA in healthy donors. The method was immunoSEQ multiplex PCR; TCRdb's version includes in-frame clones alone and lacks a portion of them. The sample holds some 170,000 clones; roughly 83% are singletons and the top ten take 10% to 13%. Sequenced material: PBMCs. Every receptor here comes from a young man in good health and CMV-seropositive. Each CDR3 is given with its conserved first and last residue. D genes are given only for firm matches. The listing skips clone size in some rows; elsewhere it reads once, few, many or a size class.

TRBJ1-3	TRBV7-2	NA	NA	CASSLGAGQGGNTIYF	TGTGCCAGCAGCTTAGGGGCAGGGCAGGGTGGAAACACCATATATTTT
TRBJ1-6	TRBV10-3	TRBD1	NA	CAISEERTGGGGTLHF	TGTGCCATCAGTGAGGAGAGGACAGGGGGCGGTGGAACCCTCCACTTT
TRBJ1-5	TRBV7-2	NA	once	CASSSLGGGGNQPQHF	TGTGCCAGCAGCTCGCTAGGGGGTGGGGGCAATCAGCCCCAGCATTTT
TRBJ1-6	TRBV18	TRBD1	NA	CASSPSGQGRDSPLHF	TGTGCCAGCTCACCATCGGGACAGGGGCGGGATTCACCCCTCCACTTT
TRBJ2-4	TRBV15	NA	NA	CATSTQGNIQYF	TGTGCCACCAGTACCCAGGGAAACATTCAGTACTTC
TRBJ2-2	TRBV18	NA	NA	CASSARTANTGELFF	TGTGCCAGCTCAGCAAGGACAGCGAACACCGGGGAGCTGTTTTTT
TRBJ2-1	TRBV9	TRBD1	NA	CASSMGQGQGDEQFF	TGTGCCAGCAGCATGGGACAGGGGCAAGGGGATGAGCAGTTCTTC
TRBJ2-2	TRBV6-1	NA	few	CASSQDFTGELFF	TGTGCCAGCAGCCAGGATTTCACCGGGGAGCTGTTTTTT
TRBJ2-7	TRBV27	TRBD1	few	CASTPHPGTALYEQYF	TGTGCCAGCACCCCACACCCCGGGACAGCCTTATACGAGCAGTACTTC
TRBJ1-1	TRBV2	TRBD1	NA	CASSEEEGATEAFF	TGTGCCAGCAGTGAAGAGGAGGGGGCCACTGAAGCTTTCTTT
TRBJ1-2	TRBV7-6	NA	once	CASGRSGNYGYTF	TGTGCCAGCGGTCGGTCGGGGAACTATGGCTACACCTTC
TRBJ2-1	TRBV28	TRBD1	NA	CASSRLGGDEQFF	TGTGCCAGCAGTCGTCTAGGGGGCGACGAGCAGTTCTTC
TRBJ1-5	TRBV7-6	NA	NA	CASSPGGNNQPQHF	TGTGCCAGCAGCCCGGGGGGGAACAATCAGCCCCAGCATTTT
TRBJ2-2	TRBV28	NA	NA	CASSLSRLGAAFTGELFF	TGTGCCAGCAGTTTGAGTAGATTAGGAGCGGCTTTCACCGGGGAGCTGTTTTTT
TRBJ1-2	TRBV7-9	TRBD1	NA	CASSSPGQLAGYTF	TGTGCCAGCAGCTCCCCGGGACAGCTGGCCGGCTACACCTTC
TRBJ2-3	TRBV7-2	TRBD2	NA	CASSLVSGGADTQYF	TGTGCCAGCAGCTTAGTGAGCGGGGGTGCAGATACGCAGTATTTT
TRBJ2-1	TRBV6-5	NA	NA	CASTAGRPSNEQFF	TGTGCCAGCACCGCAGGGAGGCCAAGCAATGAGCAGTTCTTC
TRBJ2-3	TRBV5-4	NA	NA	CASSSGGQGAKDTQYF	TGTGCCAGCAGTTCCGGGGGGCAGGGGGCAAAAGATACGCAGTATTTT
TRBJ1-1	TRBV6-6	NA	NA	CASSREGPTEAFF	TGTGCCAGCAGCAGGGAGGGGCCCACTGAAGCTTTCTTT
TRBJ1-2	TRBV30	NA	few	CAWSVLRGFTGYTF	TGTGCCTGGAGTGTTCTACGGGGGTTTACCGGCTACACCTTC